A selection of T cell receptor beta chains follows, all from one sample in a study of T-cell reconstitution after alpha-beta-depleted transplantation in children. TCRdb reprocessed the PCR reads via MiXCR and lists one record per CDR3 protein. This sample has fewer than 400,000 distinct CDR3 sequences, with about a fifth found just once. The source material was PBMCs from the stem cell graft donor, sampled from the stem cell graft. These receptors were collected from a human donor who donated a stem cell graft to a child with acute myeloid leukemia. CDR3s include the opening cysteine and the closing phenylalanine or tryptophan. The D gene is left open where the match is weak. The size entry is marked missing in some rows and otherwise reads once, few, many or a size class.

j_call v_call clone_size d_call cdr3_length cdr3_nt cdr3_aa
TRBJ1-6 TRBV5-1 NA NA 16 TGCGCCAGCAGCTTGGAGGTTGGGGGCCATAATTCACCCCTCCACTTT CASSLEVGGHNSPLHF
TRBJ1-1 TRBV20-1 many NA 13 TGCAGTGCTAAATTCGATGTGAACACTGAAGCTTTCTTT CSAKFDVNTEAFF
TRBJ2-3 TRBV24-1 few NA 16 TGTGCCACCAGTGATCGACAGAAGGTTAGCACAGATACGCAGTATTTT CATSDRQKVSTDTQYF
TRBJ2-7 TRBV23-1 few NA 14 TGCGCCAGCAGTCAACCGGGACGGTCCTACGAGCAGTACTTC CASSQPGRSYEQYF
TRBJ2-3 TRBV2 NA TRBD2 17 TGTGCCAGCTCGCGGTGGGCTAGCGGGACTAGCACAGATACGCAGTATTTT CASSRWASGTSTDTQYF
TRBJ2-3 TRBV27 few TRBD1 15 TGTGCCAGCAGTACCTACAGGGGGCTGACAGATACGCAGTATTTT CASSTYRGLTDTQYF
TRBJ2-4 TRBV19 NA TRBD2 17 TGTGCCAGTAGTATTCAGTCTAGCGGGAGAACCAAAAACATTCAGTACTTC CASSIQSSGRTKNIQYF
TRBJ2-3 TRBV7-9 NA TRBD1 14 TGTGCCAGCAGCGGGGACAGGAGCACAGATACGCAGTATTTT CASSGDRSTDTQYF
TRBJ2-3 TRBV6-1 few TRBD2 13 TGTGCCAGCAGGCAGGGACTAGCGGGAGTAGAGTATTTT CASRQGLAGVEYF
TRBJ2-1 TRBV27 many TRBD2 15 TGTGCCAGCAGTTTATCAGGACTAGCGGGAGACGAGCAGTTCTTC CASSLSGLAGDEQFF
TRBJ2-1 TRBV12-3/TRBV12-4 NA TRBD2 15 TGTGCCAGCAGTTTTGGTAGCGGGGGCCTCAATGAGCAGTTCTTC CASSFGSGGLNEQFF
TRBJ2-7 TRBV29-1 many TRBD1 13 TGCAGCGCCCAGGGGGCTATGGCCTACGAGCAGTACTTC CSAQGAMAYEQYF
TRBJ2-1 TRBV5-1 NA TRBD2 17 TGCGCCAGCAGCCCCAACGGACTAGCGGGAGAAGGTAATGAGCAGTTCTTC CASSPNGLAGEGNEQFF
TRBJ2-2 TRBV20-1 NA NA 15 TGCAGTGCTAGACTGGACGGGAGTTGGACCGGGGAGCTGTTTTTT CSARLDGSWTGELFF
TRBJ2-7 TRBV7-6 few NA 13 TGTGCCAGCAGCTTAGCCGGTTCCCACGAGCAGTACTTC CASSLAGSHEQYF
TRBJ1-5 TRBV12-3/TRBV12-4 few NA 16 TGTGCCAGCAGTCTCGTGGGGCGGCCTACTCATCAGCCCCAGCATTTT CASSLVGRPTHQPQHF
TRBJ2-5 TRBV12-3/TRBV12-4 NA TRBD2 19 TGTGCCAGCAGTTTTACTCTTGAGGGACTAGCGGGAGTTGAGGAGACCCAGTACTTC CASSFTLEGLAGVEETQYF
TRBJ2-7 TRBV20-1 few NA 15 TGCAGTGCCCACGATCTGGGACACCAGACCTACGAGCAGTACTTC CSAHDLGHQTYEQYF
TRBJ2-5 TRBV29-1 many NA 12 TGCAGCGTTGGGACCAGTCAGGCGACCCAGTACTTC CSVGTSQATQYF
TRBJ2-3 TRBV5-1 few NA 14 TGCGCCAGCAGTAGAATGAGTAGTACAGATACGCAGTATTTT CASSRMSSTDTQYF
TRBJ2-1 TRBV9 many TRBD2 16 TGTGCCAGCAGCCAAGGGACTAGCGGGAGCTACGATGAGCAGTTCTTC CASSQGTSGSYDEQFF
TRBJ1-1 TRBV4-3 NA NA 13 TGCGCCAGCAGCCAAGAACGGGCCGGAGGCGCTTTCTTT CASSQERAGGAFF
TRBJ2-1 TRBV5-1 few NA 12 TGCGCCAGCAGCCCAACCACCTTCGAGCAGTTCTTC CASSPTTFEQFF
TRBJ2-7 TRBV7-9 NA NA 15 TGTGCCAGCAGCTTAAAGGACAAACCTTCCTACGAGCAGTACTTC CASSLKDKPSYEQYF
TRBJ2-1 TRBV9 many NA 15 TGTGCCAGCAGCCCCCCCGCGGCACTGTACAATGAGCAGTTCTTC CASSPPAALYNEQFF
TRBJ2-2 TRBV6-4 NA NA 13 TGTGCCAGCAGTGACCGTTACACCGGGGAGCTGTTTTTT CASSDRYTGELFF
TRBJ2-3 TRBV28 NA NA 16 TGTGCCAGCAGCCGTCTGACAGGATTTTCCCCAGATACGCAGTATTTT CASSRLTGFSPDTQYF
TRBJ1-1 TRBV24-1 NA NA 13 TGTGCCACCAGGCAACAGGGGAACACTGAAGCTTTCTTT CATRQQGNTEAFF
TRBJ2-5 TRBV29-1 many NA 14 TGCAGCGTTGAAGTTACTAGGGGTAGGGAGACCCAGTACTTC CSVEVTRGRETQYF
TRBJ2-4 TRBV11-2 NA NA 13 TGTGCCAGCAGCTTAGATATGCGCAACATTCAGTACTTC CASSLDMRNIQYF
TRBJ2-3 TRBV12-3/TRBV12-4 few TRBD2 16 TGTGCCAGCAGCAGTATCGGACTAGCGGGCACAGATACGCAGTATTTT CASSSIGLAGTDTQYF
TRBJ2-2 TRBV5-1 NA NA 14 TGCGCCAGCAGCTTGTCGGGAGCCACCGGGGAGCTGTTTTTT CASSLSGATGELFF
TRBJ2-1 TRBV21-1 NA NA 16 TGTGCCAGCAGCAAAGCGCGGACGGAGACCTACAATGAGCAGTTCTTC CASSKARTETYNEQFF
TRBJ2-7 TRBV7-2 NA NA 15 TGTGCCAGCAGCTTAGAAGGGGGGAGAACCTACGAGCAGTACTTC CASSLEGGRTYEQYF
TRBJ2-1 TRBV5-1 NA NA 14 TGCGCCAGCAGCTTGGATCCGACTGTCAATGAGCAGTTCTTC CASSLDPTVNEQFF
TRBJ1-1 TRBV5-1 once NA 14 TGCGCCAGCGGGGTGGGCAGGGGGAACACTGAAGCTTTCTTT CASGVGRGNTEAFF
TRBJ1-5 TRBV12-3/TRBV12-4 NA NA 14 TGTGCCAGCAGTTTAGAACAGGGCAATCAGCCCCAGCATTTT CASSLEQGNQPQHF
TRBJ2-1 TRBV10-3 few NA 17 TGTGCCATCAGTGAGCTTTCCGCCGGGACCCTAGGTGATGAGCAGTTCTTC CAISELSAGTLGDEQFF
TRBJ1-2 TRBV13 few NA 15 TGTGCCAGCAGCTCCGAACAGGGAGTAGGGTATGGCTACACCTTC CASSSEQGVGYGYTF
TRBJ2-7 TRBV28 NA NA 12 TGTGCCAGCAGTTTTGTACCCTGGGAGCAGTACTTC CASSFVPWEQYF